These 24 T cell receptor beta chains came from one sample sequenced in a study of T-cell reconstitution after alpha-beta-depleted transplantation in children. TCRbeta library construction was performed incorporating unique molecular identifiers. One entry per CDR3 protein results from TCRdb running MiXCR on the PCR reads. This table holds about 640,000 distinct CDR3 sequences, 10% to 15% found once. Sequenced material: PBMCs, mostly from graft donor cells, taken 360 days after TCRalphabeta/CD19-depleted stem cell transplant. The receptor source for this set is a male patient under 18 who had a stem cell transplant for acute myeloid leukemia, so the T cells may come from the graft donor.

V is TRBV25-1 and J is TRBJ1-2; D uncertain. In germline, CDR1 is MGHDK, CDR2 SYGVNS. Trimming removed 3 bases from V and 7 bases from J, with 9 bases in between. This CDR3 spans 12 amino acids. The CDR3 loop is CASSEGISGYTF. The CDR3 bases are TGTGCCAGCAGTGAGGGCATATCTGGCTACACCTTC.

This clonotype was seen only a few times. The rearrangement joins TRBV28 to TRBJ2-4; D may be TRBD1 or TRBD2 (5 bases each). Germline V gene sequence: CDR1 MDHEN, CDR2 SYDVKM. V was pared by 5 bases and J by 0 bases, with 14 bases between. CDR3 length: 16 residues. The CDR3 DNA follows: TGTGCCAGCAGTGGTCAGGGTGGACTAGCCAAAAACATTCAGTACTTC. Protein sequence: CASSGQGGLAKNIQYF.

J is TRBJ2-1 and V is TRBV18; 8 bases match TRBD2. The J segment lost 5 bases and the V segment lost 3 bases, leaving 12 bases of the junction unmatched. The CDR3 extends over 17 amino acids. From germline, CDR1 is KGHSH and CDR2 LQKENI. The CDR3: CASSPPTSGPRHNEQFF. CDR3 nucleotides: TGTGCCAGCTCACCCCCTACTAGCGGCCCCCGGCACAATGAGCAGTTCTTC.

This clonotype was picked up many times. V and J are TRBV7-3 and TRBJ2-3; 9 bases line up with TRBD2. Germline CDR1 SGHTA, CDR2 FQGTGA. J lost 4 bases, V lost 5 bases, and 7 bases had no gene match. The CDR3 runs to 15 residues. CDR3 region: CASSPLAGGADTQYF. CDR3 nucleotides: TGTGCCAGCAGCCCCCTGGCGGGAGGGGCAGATACGCAGTATTTT.

The chain has TRBV7-8 and TRBJ2-5; 7 bases line up with TRBD2. This CDR3 contains 15 residues. From germline, CDR1 is SGHVS and CDR2 FQNEAQ. V lost 6 bases, J lost 5 bases, and 12 bases stayed unmatched. CDR3 sequence reads: CASSLLIAGPETQYF. The CDR3 DNA follows: TGTGCCAGCAGTTTACTTATAGCGGGTCCGGAGACCCAGTACTTC.

The chain recombines TRBV20-1 with TRBJ2-7, with D perhaps TRBD2 (5 bases). V was clipped by 0 bases and J by 5 bases, with 14 bases between them. Germline CDR1 and CDR2: DFQATT and SNEGSKA (reference sequence). The CDR3 consists of 14 residues. The CDR3 reads CSARDRGKLNEQYF. CDR3 in DNA: TGCAGTGCTAGAGATAGAGGGAAGCTGAACGAGCAGTACTTC.

The CDR3 is CASSGLAGFYEQYF. DNA of the CDR3: TGTGCCAGCAGTGGACTAGCGGGCTTCTACGAGCAGTACTTC. The chain joins TRBV6-2 or TRBV6-3 to TRBJ2-7; the match to TRBD2 covers 11 bases. Germline CDR1 MNHEY, CDR2 SVGEGT. The CDR3 sequence is 14 residues long. The trim removed 5 bases at V and 3 bases at J, leaving 3 bases unmatched.

This clonotype was detected only a few times. J is TRBJ2-7 and V is TRBV29-1; D is undetermined. Trimming removed 4 bases at V and 2 bases at J, with 9 bases between. This CDR3 has 12 amino acids. Germline values: CDR1 SQVTM, CDR2 ANQGSEA. The CDR3 loop is CSVALVTYEQYF. The CDR3 DNA sequence: TGCAGCGTTGCTCTGGTAACCTACGAGCAGTACTTC.

In its sample, this clonotype was seen a few times. The chain is built from TRBV29-1 and TRBJ2-2; TRBD1 matches 9 bases. This CDR3 has 13 residues. Germline CDR1 and CDR2: SQVTM and ANQGSEA. Germline trimming cut 4 bases from V and 5 bases from J; bases unmatched to any gene: 2. The CDR3 here is CSVGTGETGELFF. The CDR3, as DNA: TGCAGCGTTGGGACAGGGGAGACCGGGGAGCTGTTTTTT.

The chain has TRBV28 and TRBJ2-5; D ambiguous. Germline V gene data show CDR1 as MDHEN and CDR2 as SYDVKM. This CDR3 comprises 12 residues. Trimming pared 8 bases from V and 0 bases from J, leaving 7 bases between. CDR3 region: CASEGYQETQYF. CDR3 DNA: TGTGCCAGCGAAGGGTACCAAGAGACCCAGTACTTC.

This clonotype has a handful of counts. The chain joins TRBV25-1 to TRBJ1-3, with D perhaps TRBD1 (6 bases). The CDR3 sequence is 15 residues long. Trimming pared 6 bases from V and 0 bases from J, leaving 12 bases between. The germline CDR1 and CDR2 sequences are MGHDK and SYGVNS. Here the CDR3 DNA reads TGTGCCAGCAGCCGGACAGCTCTCTCTGGAAACACCATATATTTT. Translated, it gives CASSRTALSGNTIYF.

This clonotype was picked up many times. This chain links TRBV28 with TRBJ1-3; perhaps TRBD1 as D (6 bases). CDR3 length: 14 amino acids. The V and J ends lost 5 bases and 3 bases respectively, with 11 bases between them. The germline gives CDR1 MDHEN, CDR2 SYDVKM. CDR3 coding DNA: TGTGCCAGCAGTCGTGGGGGCATTGGAAACACCATATATTTT. As protein: CASSRGGIGNTIYF.

This clonotype has ten or more counts. The V and J genes are TRBV10-3 and TRBJ1-4, with no clear D. There are 16 residues in the CDR3. Trimming pared 2 bases from V and 0 bases from J, leaving 10 bases between. From germline, CDR1 is ENHRY and CDR2 SYGVKD. The CDR3 spells CAISETTTATNEKLFF. As DNA, the CDR3 is TGTGCCATCAGTGAGACCACGACTGCAACTAATGAAAAACTGTTTTTT.

This clonotype was recorded many times. The J gene is TRBJ2-7, the V gene TRBV28, with D unresolved. This CDR3 is built from 12 residues. The V end lost 4 bases, the J end lost 2 bases, and 6 bases lay between the germline ends. Germline V gene data show CDR1 as MDHEN and CDR2 as SYDVKM. This chain's CDR3 is CASSSSTYEQYF. In DNA, the CDR3 is TGTGCCAGCAGTTCATCCACCTACGAGCAGTACTTC.

The table lists this clonotype with a few counts. This chain joins TRBV4-3 and TRBJ1-1; TRBD1 might be the D (5 bases). V lost 1 base to trimming and J lost 4 bases, with 13 bases between them. The CDR3 runs 15 residues. Germline lookup yields CDR1 LGHNA and CDR2 YSLEER. CDR3 loop: CASSQVGRRGTEAFF. The CDR3 DNA reads TGCGCCAGCAGCCAAGTGGGTCGGAGGGGCACTGAAGCTTTCTTT.

Many counts were recorded for this clonotype. DNA of the CDR3: TGTGCCAGCAGCCAAGTTAACCAGCCCCAGCATTTT. Its protein product is CASSQVNQPQHF. The chain carries TRBV14 and TRBJ1-5; D gene unclear. Per germline, CDR1 SGHDN and CDR2 FVKESK. This CDR3 has 12 amino acids. V gave up 1 base and J gave up 7 bases, with 5 bases separating them. The full variable domain, rest sourced from reference TRBV14 and TRBJ1-5, is EAGVTQFPSHSVIEKGQTVTLRCDPISGHDNLYWYRRVMGKEIKFLLHFVKESKQDESGMPNNRFLAERTGGTYSTLKVQPAELEDSGVYFCASSQVNQPQHFGDGTRLSIL.

The chain recombines TRBV28 with TRBJ2-7; 8 bases line up with TRBD2. Looked up from germline, CDR1 is MDHEN and CDR2 is SYDVKM. V gave up 5 bases and J gave up 5 bases; unmatched junction bases: 23. The CDR3 sequence is 19 residues long. In DNA, the CDR3 is TGTGCCAGCAGTCTGCCTTATGTACTAGCGGAGCGTACCTACCACGAGCAGTACTTC. It encodes CASSLPYVLAERTYHEQYF. The whole variable domain, remainder taken from reference TRBV28 and TRBJ2-7, is DVKVTQSSRYLVKRTGEKVFLECVQDMDHENMFWYRQDPGLGLRLIYFSYDVKMKEKGDIPEGYSVSREKKERFSLILESASTNQTSMYLCASSLPYVLAERTYHEQYFGPGTRLTVT.

At least ten counts were recorded for this clonotype. This chain connects TRBV6-2 or TRBV6-3 to TRBJ2-5; TRBD2 matches at 10 bases. The V and J ends lost 0 bases and 4 bases, in that order; junction bases with no gene match: 5. The CDR3 totals 16 residues. Germline values: CDR1 MNHEY, CDR2 SVGEGT. The CDR3 DNA is TGTGCCAGCAGTTACTCACTAGCGGGATTCGGAGAGACCCAGTACTTC. Amino acid sequence: CASSYSLAGFGETQYF.

This clonotype was detected only a few times. A read error may produce the germline difference seen at one junction end. V is TRBV12-5 and J is TRBJ2-6; D may be TRBD2 (6 bases). The CDR3 totals 18 residues. Germline V lookup: CDR1 LGHNT, CDR2 FRNRAP. For the CDR3, the DNA is TGTGCTAGTGGTGTGGTTCCCCCAGGAGGGGCTGGGGCCAACGTCCTGACTTTC. Translating it yields CASGVVPPGGAGANVLTF. Full variable domain (rest looked up from reference TRBV12-5 and TRBJ2-6): DARVTQTPRHKVTEMGQEVTMRCQPILGHNTVFWYRQTMMQGLELLAYFRNRAPLDDSGMPKDRFSAEMPDATLATLKIQPSEPRDSAVYFCASGVVPPGGAGANVLTFGAGSRLTVL.

This clonotype was counted only a few times. V is TRBV20-1 and J is TRBJ2-3; TRBD2 agrees at 11 bases. Germline V gene sequence: CDR1 DFQATT, CDR2 SNEGSKA (reference sequence). CDR3 length equals 16 residues. The V and J ends lost 5 bases and 0 bases, in that order; junction bases with no gene match: 7. CDR3 region: CSAPSGRPLSTDTQYF. CDR3 nucleotide sequence: TGCAGTGCTCCTAGCGGGAGGCCCCTTAGCACAGATACGCAGTATTTT.

V and J are TRBV7-6 and TRBJ2-5; 12 bases are shared with TRBD2. V shed 3 bases and J 5 bases; nucleotides not matched to a gene: 4. The length of the CDR3 is 15 residues. CDR1 is SGHVS, CDR2 FNYEAQ, per germline. CDR3: CASSLPSGRVETQYF. The DNA of the CDR3 is TGTGCCAGCAGCTTGCCTAGCGGGAGGGTGGAGACCCAGTACTTC.

V is TRBV6-1 and J is TRBJ2-3; D is possibly TRBD1 (6 bases). This CDR3 region has 16 residues. Germline CDR1 reads MNHNS; CDR2 reads SASEGT. Between the trimmed V and J ends, which lost 6 bases and 4 bases, there was a span of 20 bases. The CDR3 region has the DNA TGTGCCAGCAGCCCTGGGGTGGGGGCGCCCTCAGATACGCAGTATTTT. This codes for CASSPGVGAPSDTQYF.

The chain joins TRBV18 to TRBJ2-1, with TRBD2 as a possible D gene (6 bases). Germline lookup yields CDR1 KGHSH and CDR2 LQKENI. V was trimmed by 2 bases and J by 4 bases, leaving 12 bases between them. There are 15 residues in the CDR3. CDR3 nucleotide sequence: TGTGCCAGCTCACCAACGGCGGGGTCGTACAATGAGCAGTTCTTC. Protein product: CASSPTAGSYNEQFF. Full variable domain (missing parts from reference TRBV18 and TRBJ2-1): NAGVMQNPRHLVRRRGQEARLRCSPMKGHSHVYWYRQLPEEGLKFMVYLQKENIIDESGMPKERFSAEFPKEGPSILRIQQVVRGDSAAYFCASSPTAGSYNEQFFGPGTRLTVL.

The table lists this clonotype with a few counts. This chain uses TRBV7-8 with TRBJ2-2; TRBD2 matches at 9 bases. With 3 bases clipped from V and 4 bases from J, the junction kept 6 bases outside the gene matches. From germline, CDR1 is SGHVS and CDR2 FQNEAQ. The CDR3 spans 16 residues. CDR3 sequence: CASSLGGRAGTGELFF. DNA of the CDR3: TGTGCCAGCAGCTTGGGCGGGAGGGCTGGCACCGGGGAGCTGTTTTTT. Supplemented by reference TRBV7-8 and TRBJ2-2, the full variable domain reads GAGVSQSPRYKVAKRGQDVALRCDPISGHVSLFWYQQALGQGPEFLTYFQNEAQLDKSGLPSDRFFAERPEGSVSTLKIQRTQQEDSAVYLCASSLGGRAGTGELFFGEGSRLTVL.